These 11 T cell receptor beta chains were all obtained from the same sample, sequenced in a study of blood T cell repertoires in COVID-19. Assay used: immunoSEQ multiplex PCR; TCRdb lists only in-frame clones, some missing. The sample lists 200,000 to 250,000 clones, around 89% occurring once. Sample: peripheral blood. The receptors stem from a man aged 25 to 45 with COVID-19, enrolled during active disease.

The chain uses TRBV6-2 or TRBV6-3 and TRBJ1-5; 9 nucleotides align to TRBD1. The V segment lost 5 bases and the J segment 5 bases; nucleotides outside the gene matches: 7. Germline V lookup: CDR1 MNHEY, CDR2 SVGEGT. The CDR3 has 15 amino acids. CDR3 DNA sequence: TGTGCCAGCAGTCCACGACAGGGGGTCCATCAGCCCCAGCATTTT. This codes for CASSPRQGVHQPQHF.

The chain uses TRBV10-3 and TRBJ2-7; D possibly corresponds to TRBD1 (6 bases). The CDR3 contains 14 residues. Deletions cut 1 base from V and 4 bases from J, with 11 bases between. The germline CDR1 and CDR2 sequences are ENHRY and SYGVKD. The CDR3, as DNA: TGTGCCATCAGTGAGTATGGACAGAGTTACGAGCAGTACTTC. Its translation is CAISEYGQSYEQYF.

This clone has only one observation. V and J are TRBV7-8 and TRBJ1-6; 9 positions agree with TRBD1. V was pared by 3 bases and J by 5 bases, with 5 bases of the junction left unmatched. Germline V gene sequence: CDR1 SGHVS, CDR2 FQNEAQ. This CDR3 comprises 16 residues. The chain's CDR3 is CASSLQGQGDNSPLHF. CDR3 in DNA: TGTGCCAGCAGCTTGCAGGGACAGGGAGATAATTCACCCCTCCACTTT.

The CDR3 loop reads CASSLAGQGLQKLFF. CDR3 in DNA: TGCGCCAGCAGCTTGGCCGGACAGGGGCTTCAAAAACTGTTTTTT. The rearrangement joins TRBV5-1 to TRBJ1-4; TRBD1 agrees at 9 bases. CDR3 length: 15 amino acids. CDR1 and CDR2 from the germline V gene are SGHRS and YFSETQ. With 0 bases clipped from V and 9 bases from J, the junction kept 6 bases outside the gene matches.

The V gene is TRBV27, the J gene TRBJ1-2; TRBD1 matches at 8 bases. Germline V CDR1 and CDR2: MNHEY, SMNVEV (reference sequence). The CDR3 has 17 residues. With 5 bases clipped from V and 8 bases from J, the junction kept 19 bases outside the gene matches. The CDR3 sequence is CASSPILPAQGASGYTF. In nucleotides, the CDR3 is TGTGCCAGCAGTCCAATTCTTCCCGCCCAGGGGGCGAGCGGCTACACCTTC.

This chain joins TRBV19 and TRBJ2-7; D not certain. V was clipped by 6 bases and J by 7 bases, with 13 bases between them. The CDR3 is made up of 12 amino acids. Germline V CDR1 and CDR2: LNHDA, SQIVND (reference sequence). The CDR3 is CASSPRGGEQYF. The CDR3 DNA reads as TGTGCCAGTAGCCCTCGAGGTGGGGAGCAGTACTTC. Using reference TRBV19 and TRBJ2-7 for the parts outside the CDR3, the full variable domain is DGGITQSPKYLFRKEGQNVTLSCEQNLNHDAMYWYRQDPGQGLRLIYYSQIVNDFQKGDIAEGYSVSREKKESFPLTVTSAQKNPTAFYLCASSPRGGEQYFGPGTRLTVT.

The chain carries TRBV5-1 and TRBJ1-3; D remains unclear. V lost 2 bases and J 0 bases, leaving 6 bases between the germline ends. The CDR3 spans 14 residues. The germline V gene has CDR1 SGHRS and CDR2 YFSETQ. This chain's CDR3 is CASSFAGSGNTIYF. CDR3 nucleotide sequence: TGCGCCAGCAGCTTCGCGGGCTCTGGAAACACCATATATTTT.

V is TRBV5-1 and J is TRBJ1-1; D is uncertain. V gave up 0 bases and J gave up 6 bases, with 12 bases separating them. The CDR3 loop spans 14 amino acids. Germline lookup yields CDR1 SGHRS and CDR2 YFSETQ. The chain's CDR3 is CASSLESTVPEAFF. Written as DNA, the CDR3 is TGCGCCAGCAGCTTGGAGTCTACTGTCCCTGAAGCTTTCTTT.

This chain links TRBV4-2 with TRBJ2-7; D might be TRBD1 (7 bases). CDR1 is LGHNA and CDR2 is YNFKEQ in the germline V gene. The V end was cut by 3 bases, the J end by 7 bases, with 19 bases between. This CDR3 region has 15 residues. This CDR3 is CASSHSAEGAGEQYF. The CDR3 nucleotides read TGTGCCAGCAGCCATTCGGCGGAGGGGGCTGGTGAGCAGTACTTC.

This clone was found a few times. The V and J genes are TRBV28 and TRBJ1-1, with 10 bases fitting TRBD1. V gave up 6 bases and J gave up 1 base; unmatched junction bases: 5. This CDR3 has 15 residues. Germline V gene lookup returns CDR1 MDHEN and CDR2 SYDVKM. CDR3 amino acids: CASSRQGAQNTEAFF. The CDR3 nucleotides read TGTGCCAGCAGCAGACAGGGGGCCCAGAACACTGAAGCTTTCTTT. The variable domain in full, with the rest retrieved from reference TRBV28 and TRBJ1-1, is DVKVTQSSRYLVKRTGEKVFLECVQDMDHENMFWYRQDPGLGLRLIYFSYDVKMKEKGDIPEGYSVSREKKERFSLILESASTNQTSMYLCASSRQGAQNTEAFFGQGTRLTVV.

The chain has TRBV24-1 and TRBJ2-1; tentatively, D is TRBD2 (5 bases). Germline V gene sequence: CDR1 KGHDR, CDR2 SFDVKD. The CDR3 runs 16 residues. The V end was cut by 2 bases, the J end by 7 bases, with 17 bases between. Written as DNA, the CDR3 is TGTGCCACCAGTGATTATGGGTGGGAAGCGGAAAATGAGCAGTTCTTC. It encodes CATSDYGWEAENEQFF.